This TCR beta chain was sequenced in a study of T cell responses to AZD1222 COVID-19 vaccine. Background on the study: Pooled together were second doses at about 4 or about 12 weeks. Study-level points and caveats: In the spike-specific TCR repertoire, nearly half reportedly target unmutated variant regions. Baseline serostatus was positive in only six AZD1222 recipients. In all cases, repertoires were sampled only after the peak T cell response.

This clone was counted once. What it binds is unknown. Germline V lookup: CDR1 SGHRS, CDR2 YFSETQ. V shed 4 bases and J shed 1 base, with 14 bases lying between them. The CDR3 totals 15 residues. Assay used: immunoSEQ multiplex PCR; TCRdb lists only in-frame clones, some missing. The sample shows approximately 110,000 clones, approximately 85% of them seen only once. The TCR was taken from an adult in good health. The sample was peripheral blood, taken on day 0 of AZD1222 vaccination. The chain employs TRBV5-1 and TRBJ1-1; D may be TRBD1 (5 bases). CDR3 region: CASSAVLGGNTEAFF. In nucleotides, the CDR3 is TGCGCCAGCAGCGCAGTTCTGGGGGGGAACACTGAAGCTTTCTTT.